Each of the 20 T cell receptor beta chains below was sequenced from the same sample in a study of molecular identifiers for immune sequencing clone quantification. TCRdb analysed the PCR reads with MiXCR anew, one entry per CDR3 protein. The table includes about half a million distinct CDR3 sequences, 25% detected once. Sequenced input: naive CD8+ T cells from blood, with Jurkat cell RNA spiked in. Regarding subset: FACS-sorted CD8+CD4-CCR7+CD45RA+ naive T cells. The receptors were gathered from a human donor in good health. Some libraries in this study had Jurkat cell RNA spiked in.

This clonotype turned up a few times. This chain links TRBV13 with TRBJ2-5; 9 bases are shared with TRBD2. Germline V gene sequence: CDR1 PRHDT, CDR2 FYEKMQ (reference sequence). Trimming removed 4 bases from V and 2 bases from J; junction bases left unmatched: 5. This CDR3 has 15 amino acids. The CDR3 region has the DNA TGTGCCAGCAGCTCGTATGGACTAGCGCAAGAGACCCAGTACTTC. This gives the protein CASSSYGLAQETQYF.

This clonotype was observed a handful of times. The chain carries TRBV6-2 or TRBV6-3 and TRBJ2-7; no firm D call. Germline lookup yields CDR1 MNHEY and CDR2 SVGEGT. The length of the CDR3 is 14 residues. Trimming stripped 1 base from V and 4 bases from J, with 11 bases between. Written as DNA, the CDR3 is TGTGCCAGCAGTTACTGGGATAGTCGGTACGAGCAGTACTTC. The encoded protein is CASSYWDSRYEQYF.

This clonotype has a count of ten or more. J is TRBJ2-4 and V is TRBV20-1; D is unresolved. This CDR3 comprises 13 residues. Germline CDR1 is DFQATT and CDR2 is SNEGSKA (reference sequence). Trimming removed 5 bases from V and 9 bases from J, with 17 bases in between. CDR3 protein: CSALDGSLGIQYF. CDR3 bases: TGCAGTGCTCTAGACGGCTCCTTAGGCATTCAGTACTTC.

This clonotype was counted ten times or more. CDR3 in amino acids: CASSLGAGAAYEQFF. CDR3 DNA: TGTGCCAGCAGCTTAGGAGCGGGAGCAGCGTATGAGCAGTTCTTC. The chain has TRBV7-2 and TRBJ2-1, with TRBD2 identical over 8 bases. The V gene end was trimmed by 1 base and the J gene end by 8 bases; junction bases not matched to a gene: 7. The length of the CDR3 is 15 residues. Germline V CDR1 and CDR2: SGHTA, FQGNSA.

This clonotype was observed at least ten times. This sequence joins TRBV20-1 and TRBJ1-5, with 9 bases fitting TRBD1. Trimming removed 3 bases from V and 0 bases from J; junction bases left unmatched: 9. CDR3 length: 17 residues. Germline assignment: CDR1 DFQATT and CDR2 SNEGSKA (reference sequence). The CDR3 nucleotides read TGCAGTGCTAGGGACAGGGGAAACCCTTATAGCAATCAGCCCCAGCATTTT. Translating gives CSARDRGNPYSNQPQHF.

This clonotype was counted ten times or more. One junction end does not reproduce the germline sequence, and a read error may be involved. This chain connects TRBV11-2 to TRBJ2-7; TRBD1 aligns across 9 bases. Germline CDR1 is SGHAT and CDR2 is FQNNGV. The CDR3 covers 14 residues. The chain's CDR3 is CASSLGTGSYEQYF. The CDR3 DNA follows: TGCGCCAGCAGCTTGGGGACAGGGTCCTACGAGCAGTACTTC.

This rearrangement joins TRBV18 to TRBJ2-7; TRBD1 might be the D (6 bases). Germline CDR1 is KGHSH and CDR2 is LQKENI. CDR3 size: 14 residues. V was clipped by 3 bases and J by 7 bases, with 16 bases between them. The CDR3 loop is CASSPGDTPGEQYF. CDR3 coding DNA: TGTGCCAGCTCACCGGGGGACACCCCGGGGGAGCAGTACTTC.

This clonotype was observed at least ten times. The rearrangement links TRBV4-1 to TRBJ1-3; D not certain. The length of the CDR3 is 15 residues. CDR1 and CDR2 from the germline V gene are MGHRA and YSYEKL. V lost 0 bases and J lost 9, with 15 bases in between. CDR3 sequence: CASSQEVPGFGTIYF. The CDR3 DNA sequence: TGCGCCAGCAGCCAAGAAGTTCCGGGTTTCGGCACCATATATTTT.

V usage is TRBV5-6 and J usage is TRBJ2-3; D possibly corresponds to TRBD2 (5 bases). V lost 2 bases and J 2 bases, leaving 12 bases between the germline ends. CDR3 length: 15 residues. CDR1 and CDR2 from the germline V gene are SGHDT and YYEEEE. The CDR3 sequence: CASSFPGLTTDTQYF. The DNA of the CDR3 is TGTGCCAGCAGCTTTCCAGGACTGACCACAGATACGCAGTATTTT.

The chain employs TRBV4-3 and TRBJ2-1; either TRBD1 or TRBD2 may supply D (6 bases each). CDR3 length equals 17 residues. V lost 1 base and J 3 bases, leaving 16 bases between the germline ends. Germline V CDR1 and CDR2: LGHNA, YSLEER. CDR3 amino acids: CASSQVVGGAGYNEQFF. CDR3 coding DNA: TGCGCCAGCAGCCAAGTGGTCGGGGGCGCGGGCTACAATGAGCAGTTCTTC.

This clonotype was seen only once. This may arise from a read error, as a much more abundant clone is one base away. The CDR3, as DNA: TGTGCCATCAGCTATTCGAGCGGGCTTAGCACAGATACGCAGTATTTT. Translated: CAISYSSGLSTDTQYF. This chain uses TRBV7-9 with TRBJ2-3, with D tentatively TRBD2 (6 bases). The CDR3 spans 16 residues. Germline V gene lookup returns CDR1 SEHNR and CDR2 FQNEAQ (reference sequence).

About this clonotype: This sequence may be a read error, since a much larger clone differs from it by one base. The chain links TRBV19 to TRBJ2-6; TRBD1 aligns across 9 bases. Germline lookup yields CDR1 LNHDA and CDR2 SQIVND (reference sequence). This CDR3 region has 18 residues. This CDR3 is CASSIVRDRVPGANVLAF. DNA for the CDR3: TGTGCCAGTAGTATAGTTCGGGACAGGGTCCCTGGGGCCAACGTCCTGGCTTTC.

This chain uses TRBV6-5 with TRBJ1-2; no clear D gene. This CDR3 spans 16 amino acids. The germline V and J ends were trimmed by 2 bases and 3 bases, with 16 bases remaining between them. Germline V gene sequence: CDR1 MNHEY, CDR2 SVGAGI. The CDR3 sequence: CASSYTEMGYDYGYTF. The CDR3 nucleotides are TGTGCCAGCAGTTACACAGAAATGGGGTACGACTATGGCTACACCTTC.

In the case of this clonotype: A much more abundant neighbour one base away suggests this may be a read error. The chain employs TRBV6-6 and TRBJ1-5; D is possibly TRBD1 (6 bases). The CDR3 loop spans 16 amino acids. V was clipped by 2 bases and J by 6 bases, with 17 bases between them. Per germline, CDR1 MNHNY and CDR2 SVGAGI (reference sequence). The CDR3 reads CASSYTIGRGTQPQHF. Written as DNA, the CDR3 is TGTGCCAGCAGTTACACAATTGGCAGGGGCACTCAGCCCCAGCATTTT.

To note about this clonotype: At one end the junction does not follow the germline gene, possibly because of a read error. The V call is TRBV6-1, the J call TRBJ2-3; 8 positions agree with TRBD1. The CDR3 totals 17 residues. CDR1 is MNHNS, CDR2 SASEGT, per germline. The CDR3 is CASSEGLGQAVTDTPSF. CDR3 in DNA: TGTGCCAGCAGTGAAGGACTGGGACAGGCTGTGACAGATACGCCGTCTTTT.

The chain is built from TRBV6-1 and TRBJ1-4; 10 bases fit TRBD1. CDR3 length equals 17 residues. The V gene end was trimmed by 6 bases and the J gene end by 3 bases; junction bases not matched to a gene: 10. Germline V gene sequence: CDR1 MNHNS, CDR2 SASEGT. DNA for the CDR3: TGTGCCAGCAGCCCTTGGGGACAGGGGAGCCCTAATGAAAAACTGTTTTTT. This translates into CASSPWGQGSPNEKLFF.

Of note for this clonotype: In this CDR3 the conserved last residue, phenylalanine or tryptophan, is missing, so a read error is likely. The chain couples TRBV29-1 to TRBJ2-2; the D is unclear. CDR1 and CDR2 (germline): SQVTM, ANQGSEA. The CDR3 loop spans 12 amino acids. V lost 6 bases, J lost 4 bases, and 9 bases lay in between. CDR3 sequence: CSVLSATGELFL. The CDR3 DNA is TGCAGCGTCCTGTCCGCCACCGGGGAGCTGTTTCTT.

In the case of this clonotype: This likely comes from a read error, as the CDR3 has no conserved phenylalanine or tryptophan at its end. The DNA for the CDR3 is TGTGCCTGGAGCGACAGGCTGAGCTCAGATACGCAGTATCTT. It is translated as CAWSDRLSSDTQYL. V usage is TRBV30 and J usage is TRBJ2-3; D may be TRBD1 (6 bases). This CDR3 has 14 residues. V was cut by 3 bases and J by 4 bases, with 14 bases left in between. Germline lookup yields CDR1 GTSNPN and CDR2 SVGIG (reference sequence).

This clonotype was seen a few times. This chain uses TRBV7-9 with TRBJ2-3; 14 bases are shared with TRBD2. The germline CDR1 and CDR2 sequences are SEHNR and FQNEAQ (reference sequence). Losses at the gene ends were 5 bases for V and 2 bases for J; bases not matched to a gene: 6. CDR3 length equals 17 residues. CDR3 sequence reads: CASSRLAGGPITDTQYF. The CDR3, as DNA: TGTGCCAGCAGCAGACTAGCGGGAGGGCCAATCACAGATACGCAGTATTTT.

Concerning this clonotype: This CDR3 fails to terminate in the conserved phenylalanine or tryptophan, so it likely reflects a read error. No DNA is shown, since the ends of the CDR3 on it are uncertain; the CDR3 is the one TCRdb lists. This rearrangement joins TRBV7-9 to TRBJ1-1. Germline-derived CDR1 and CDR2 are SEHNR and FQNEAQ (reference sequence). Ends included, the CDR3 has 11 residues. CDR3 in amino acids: CASSPSPEAYY.